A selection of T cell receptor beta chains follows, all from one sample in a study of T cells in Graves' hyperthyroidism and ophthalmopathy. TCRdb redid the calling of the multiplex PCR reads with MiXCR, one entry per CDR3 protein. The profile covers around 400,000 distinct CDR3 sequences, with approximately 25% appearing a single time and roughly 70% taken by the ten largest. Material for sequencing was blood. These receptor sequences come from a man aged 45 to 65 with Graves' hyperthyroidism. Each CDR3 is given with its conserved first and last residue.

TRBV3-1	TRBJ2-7	CASSQGREGREQYF
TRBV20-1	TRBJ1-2	CSARDPSQPNYGYTF
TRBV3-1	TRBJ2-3	CASSQGQRDTDTQYF
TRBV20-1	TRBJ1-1	CSAVGTGRTEAFF
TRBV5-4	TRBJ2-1	CASSPGGGINYNEQFF
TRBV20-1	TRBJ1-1	CSASTRYSVTEAFF
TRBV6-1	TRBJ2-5	CASRKTGLRETQYF
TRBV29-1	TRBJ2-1	CSARTGGNEQFF
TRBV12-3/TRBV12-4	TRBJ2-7	CASSHADRDYEQYF
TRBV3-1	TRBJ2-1	CASGFAAYNEQFF
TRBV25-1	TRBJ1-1	CASSYGGAVAFF
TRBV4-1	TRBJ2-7	CASSQDPGLNEQYF
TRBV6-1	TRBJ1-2	CASSGTRDGSYGYTF
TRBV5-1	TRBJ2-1	CASSPRGGTHEQFF
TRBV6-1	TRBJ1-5	CASSAPGQPQHF
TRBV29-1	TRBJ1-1	CSVLDNTEAFF
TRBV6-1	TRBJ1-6	CASSGRGIRESNSPLHF
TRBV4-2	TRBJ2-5	CASSPGGERQETQYF